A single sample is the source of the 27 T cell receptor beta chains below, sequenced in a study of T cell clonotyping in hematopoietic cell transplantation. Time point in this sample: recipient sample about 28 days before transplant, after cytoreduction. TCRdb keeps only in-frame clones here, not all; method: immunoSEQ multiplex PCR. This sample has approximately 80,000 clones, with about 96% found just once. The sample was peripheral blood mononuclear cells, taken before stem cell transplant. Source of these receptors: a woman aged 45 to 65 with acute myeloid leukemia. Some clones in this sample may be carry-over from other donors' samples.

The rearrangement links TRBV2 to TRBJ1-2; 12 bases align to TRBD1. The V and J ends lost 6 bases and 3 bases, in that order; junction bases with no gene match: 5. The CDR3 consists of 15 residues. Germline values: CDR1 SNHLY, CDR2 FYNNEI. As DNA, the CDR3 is TGTGCCAGCAGCCAGGGACAGGGGGCTTACTATGGCTACACCTTC. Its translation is CASSQGQGAYYGYTF.

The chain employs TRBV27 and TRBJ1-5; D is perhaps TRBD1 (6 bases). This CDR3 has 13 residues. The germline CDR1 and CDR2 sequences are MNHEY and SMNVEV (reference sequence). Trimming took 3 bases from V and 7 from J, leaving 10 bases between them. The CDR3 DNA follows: TGTGCCAGCAGTTTGGGGGCCCGCCAGCCCCAGCATTTT. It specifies CASSLGARQPQHF.

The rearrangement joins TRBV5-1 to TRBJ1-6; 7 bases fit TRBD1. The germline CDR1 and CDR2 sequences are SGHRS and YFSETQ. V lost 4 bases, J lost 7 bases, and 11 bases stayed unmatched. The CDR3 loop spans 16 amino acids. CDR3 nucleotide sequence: TGCGCCAGCAGCCCAACTACCGCGACAGGGAATTCACCCCTCCACTTT. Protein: CASSPTTATGNSPLHF.

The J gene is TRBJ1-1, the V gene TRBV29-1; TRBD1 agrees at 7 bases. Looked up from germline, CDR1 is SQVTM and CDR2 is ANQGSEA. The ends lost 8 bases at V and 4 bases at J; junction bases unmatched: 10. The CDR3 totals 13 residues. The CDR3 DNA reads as TGCAGCCCCGGTACCAGGGGGGGCACTGAAGCTTTCTTT. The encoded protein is CSPGTRGGTEAFF.

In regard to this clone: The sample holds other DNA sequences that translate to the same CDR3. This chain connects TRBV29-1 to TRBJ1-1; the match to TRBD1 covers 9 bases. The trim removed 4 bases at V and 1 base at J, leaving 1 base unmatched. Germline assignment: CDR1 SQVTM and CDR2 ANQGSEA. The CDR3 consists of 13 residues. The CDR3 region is CSVADRGNTEAFF. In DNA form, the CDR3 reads TGCAGCGTTGCGGACAGGGGGAACACTGAAGCTTTCTTT.

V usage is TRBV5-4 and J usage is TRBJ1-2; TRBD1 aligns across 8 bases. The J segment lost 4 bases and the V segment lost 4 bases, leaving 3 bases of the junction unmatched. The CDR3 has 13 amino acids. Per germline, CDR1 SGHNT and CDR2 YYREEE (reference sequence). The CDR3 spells CASSPDRAYGYTF. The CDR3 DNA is TGTGCCAGCAGCCCGGACAGGGCCTATGGCTACACCTTC.

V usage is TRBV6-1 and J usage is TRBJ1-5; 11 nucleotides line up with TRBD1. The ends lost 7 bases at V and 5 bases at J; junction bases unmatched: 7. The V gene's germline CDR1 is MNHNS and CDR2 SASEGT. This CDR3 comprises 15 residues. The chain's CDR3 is CASMVDRGLYQPQHF. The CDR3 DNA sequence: TGTGCCAGCATGGTGGACAGGGGGCTTTATCAGCCCCAGCATTTT.

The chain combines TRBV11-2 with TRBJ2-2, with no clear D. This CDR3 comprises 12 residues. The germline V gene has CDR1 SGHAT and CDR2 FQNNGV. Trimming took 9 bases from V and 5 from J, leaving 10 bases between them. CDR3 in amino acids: CARSLRTGELFF. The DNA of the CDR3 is TGTGCCAGGTCCCTAAGGACCGGGGAGCTGTTTTTT.

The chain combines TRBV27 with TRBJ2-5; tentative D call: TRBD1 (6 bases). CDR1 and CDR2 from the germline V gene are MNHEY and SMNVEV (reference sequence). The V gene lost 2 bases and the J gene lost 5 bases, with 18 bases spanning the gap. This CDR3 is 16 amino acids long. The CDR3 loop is CASSLRLTGSGETQYF. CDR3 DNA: TGTGCCAGCAGTTTACGCTTAACAGGGTCTGGGGAGACCCAGTACTTC.

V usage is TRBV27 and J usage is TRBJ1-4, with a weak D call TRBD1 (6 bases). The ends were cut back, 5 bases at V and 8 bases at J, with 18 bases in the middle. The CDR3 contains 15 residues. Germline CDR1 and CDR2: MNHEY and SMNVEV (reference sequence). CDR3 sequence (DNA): TGTGCCAGCAGTCCCCCTTTGGGGGGCCGGGAAAAACTGTTTTTT. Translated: CASSPPLGGREKLFF.

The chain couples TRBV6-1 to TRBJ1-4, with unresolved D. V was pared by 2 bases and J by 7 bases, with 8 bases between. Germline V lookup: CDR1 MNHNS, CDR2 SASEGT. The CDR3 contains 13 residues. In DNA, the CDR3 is TGTGCCAGCAGTGAACCCTTTCTTGAAAAACTGTTTTTT. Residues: CASSEPFLEKLFF.

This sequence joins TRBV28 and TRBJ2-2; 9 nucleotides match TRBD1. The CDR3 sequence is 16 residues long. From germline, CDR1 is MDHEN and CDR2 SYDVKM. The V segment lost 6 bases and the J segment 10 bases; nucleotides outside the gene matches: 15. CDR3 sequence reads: CASSSPGTGFSSELFF. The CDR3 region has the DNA TGTGCCAGCAGCTCGCCCGGGACAGGGTTTTCGTCGGAGCTGTTTTTT.

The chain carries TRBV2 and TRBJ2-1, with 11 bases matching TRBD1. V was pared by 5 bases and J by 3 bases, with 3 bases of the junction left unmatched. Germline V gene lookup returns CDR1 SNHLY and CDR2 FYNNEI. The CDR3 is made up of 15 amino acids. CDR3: CASSWTGGFYNEQFF. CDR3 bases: TGTGCCAGCAGTTGGACAGGGGGCTTCTACAATGAGCAGTTCTTC.

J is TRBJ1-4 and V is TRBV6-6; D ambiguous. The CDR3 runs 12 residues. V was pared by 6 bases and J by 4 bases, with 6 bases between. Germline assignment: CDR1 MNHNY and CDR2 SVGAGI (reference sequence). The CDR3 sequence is CASRMINEKLFF. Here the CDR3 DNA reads TGTGCCAGCAGGATGATTAATGAAAAACTGTTTTTT.

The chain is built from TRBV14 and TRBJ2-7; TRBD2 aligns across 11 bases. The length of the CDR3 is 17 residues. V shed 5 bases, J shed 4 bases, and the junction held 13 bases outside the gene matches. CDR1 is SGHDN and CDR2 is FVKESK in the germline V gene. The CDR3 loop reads CASSDGSYSGREYEQYF. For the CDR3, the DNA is TGTGCCAGCAGCGACGGTTCCTATAGCGGGAGGGAGTACGAGCAGTACTTC.

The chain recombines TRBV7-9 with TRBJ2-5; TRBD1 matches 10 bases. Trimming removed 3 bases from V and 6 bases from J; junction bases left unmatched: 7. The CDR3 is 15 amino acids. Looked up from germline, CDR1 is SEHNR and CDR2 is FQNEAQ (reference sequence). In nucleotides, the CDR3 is TGTGCCAGCAGCTTGACAGGGGGCGACGGGAAGACCCAGTACTTC. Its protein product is CASSLTGGDGKTQYF.

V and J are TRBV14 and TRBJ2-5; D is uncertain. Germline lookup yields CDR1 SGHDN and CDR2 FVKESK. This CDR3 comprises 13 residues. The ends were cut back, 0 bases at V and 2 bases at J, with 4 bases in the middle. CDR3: CASSQDLQETQYF. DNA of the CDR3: TGTGCCAGCAGCCAAGATCTTCAAGAGACCCAGTACTTC.

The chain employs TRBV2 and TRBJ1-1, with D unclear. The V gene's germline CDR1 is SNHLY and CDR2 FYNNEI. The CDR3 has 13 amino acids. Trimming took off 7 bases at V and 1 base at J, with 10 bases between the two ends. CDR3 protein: CASMKVSNTEAFF. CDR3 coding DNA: TGTGCCAGCATGAAGGTTTCGAACACTGAAGCTTTCTTT.

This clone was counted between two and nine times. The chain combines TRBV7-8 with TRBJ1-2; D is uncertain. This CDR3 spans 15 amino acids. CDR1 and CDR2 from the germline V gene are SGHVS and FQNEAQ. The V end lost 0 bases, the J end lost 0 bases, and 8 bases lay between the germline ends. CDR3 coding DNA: TGTGCCAGCAGCTTAGCCCGGACTACTAACTATGGCTACACCTTC. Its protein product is CASSLARTTNYGYTF.

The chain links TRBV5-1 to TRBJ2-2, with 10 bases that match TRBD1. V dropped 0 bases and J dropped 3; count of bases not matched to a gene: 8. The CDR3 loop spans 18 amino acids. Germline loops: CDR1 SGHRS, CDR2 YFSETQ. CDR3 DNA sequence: TGCGCCAGCAGCTTGGATCGATTAGGGACAGGGGACACCGGGGAGCTGTTTTTT. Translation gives CASSLDRLGTGDTGELFF. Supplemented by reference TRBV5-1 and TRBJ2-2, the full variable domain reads KAGVTQTPRYLIKTRGQQVTLSCSPISGHRSVSWYQQTPGQGLQFLFEYFSETQRNKGNFPGRFSGRQFSNSRSEMNVSTLELGDSALYLCASSLDRLGTGDTGELFFGEGSRLTVL.

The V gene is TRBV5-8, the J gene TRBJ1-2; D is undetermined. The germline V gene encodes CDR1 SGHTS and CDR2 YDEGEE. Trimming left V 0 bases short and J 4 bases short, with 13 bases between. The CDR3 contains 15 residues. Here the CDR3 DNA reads TGTGCCAGCAGCTTGGTGGTCCCGGAGGGCTATGGCTACACCTTC. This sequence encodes CASSLVVPEGYGYTF.

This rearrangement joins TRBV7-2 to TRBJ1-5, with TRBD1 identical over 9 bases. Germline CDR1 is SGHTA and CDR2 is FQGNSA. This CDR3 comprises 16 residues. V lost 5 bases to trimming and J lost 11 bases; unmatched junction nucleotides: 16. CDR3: CASSRVGQGPQGAQHF. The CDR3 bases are TGTGCCAGCAGCCGTGTGGGACAGGGCCCCCAAGGGGCCCAGCATTTT.

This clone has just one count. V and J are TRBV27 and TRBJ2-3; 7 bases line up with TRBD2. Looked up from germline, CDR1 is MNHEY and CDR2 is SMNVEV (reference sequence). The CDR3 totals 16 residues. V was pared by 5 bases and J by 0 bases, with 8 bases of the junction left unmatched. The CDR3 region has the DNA TGTGCCAGCAGTCTCCGGGACTACTCTAGCACAGATACGCAGTATTTT. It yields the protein CASSLRDYSSTDTQYF.

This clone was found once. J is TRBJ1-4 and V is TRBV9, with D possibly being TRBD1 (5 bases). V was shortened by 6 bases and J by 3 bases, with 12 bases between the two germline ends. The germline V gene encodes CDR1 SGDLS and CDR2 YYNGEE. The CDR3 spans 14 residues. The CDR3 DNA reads TGTGCCAGCACCCCGGGGGTGGCTAATGAAAAACTGTTTTTT. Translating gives CASTPGVANEKLFF.

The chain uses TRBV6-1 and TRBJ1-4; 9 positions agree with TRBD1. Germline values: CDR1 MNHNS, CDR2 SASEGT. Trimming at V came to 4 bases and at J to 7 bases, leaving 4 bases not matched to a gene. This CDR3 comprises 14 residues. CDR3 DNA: TGTGCCAGCAGTGGACAGGGGGTTGGTGAAAAACTGTTTTTT. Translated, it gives CASSGQGVGEKLFF.

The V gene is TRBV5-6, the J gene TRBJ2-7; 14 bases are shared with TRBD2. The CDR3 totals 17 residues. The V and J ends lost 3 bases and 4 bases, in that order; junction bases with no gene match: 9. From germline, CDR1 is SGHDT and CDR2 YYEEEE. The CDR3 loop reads CASSSYGLAGGPYEQYF. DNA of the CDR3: TGTGCCAGCAGCTCCTATGGACTAGCGGGAGGACCATACGAGCAGTACTTC.

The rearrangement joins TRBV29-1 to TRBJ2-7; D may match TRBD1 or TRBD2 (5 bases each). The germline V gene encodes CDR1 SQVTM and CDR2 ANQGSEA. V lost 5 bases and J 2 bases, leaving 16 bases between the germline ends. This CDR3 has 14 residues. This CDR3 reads CSVKPGTATYEQYF. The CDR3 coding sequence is TGCAGCGTTAAACCCGGGACGGCGACCTACGAGCAGTACTTC.